Listed below are T cell receptor beta chains from one sample, sequenced in a study of T cells in localized non-small cell lung cancer. Some clones are missing from TCRdb's copy, which holds only in-frame ones; the method was immunoSEQ multiplex PCR. This sample has around 22,000 clones, with about 87% found just once. The sequencing here drew on peripheral blood mononuclear cells, taken before any cancer treatment. The receptors were sampled from a woman aged 35 to 75 with stage III lung adenocarcinoma. Each CDR3 is given with its conserved first and last residue. A D gene is named only where the DNA matches it firmly. Only part of the rows carry a size: once, few, many, or a class if the clone is expanded.

j_call d_call v_call clone_size cdr3_length cdr3_aa cdr3_nt
TRBJ1-4 . TRBV6-1 . 16 CASSAPGTTTNEKLFF TGTGCCAGCAGTGCGCCCGGGACAACAACTAATGAAAAACTGTTTTTT
TRBJ1-5 TRBD1 TRBV10-3 . 15 CAISRGTVGNQPQHF TGTGCCATCAGCCGCGGGACAGTTGGCAATCAGCCCCAGCATTTT
TRBJ2-7 TRBD1 TRBV9 . 15 CASSVDPGGGYEQYF TGTGCCAGCAGCGTAGATCCAGGGGGCGGGTACGAGCAGTACTTC
TRBJ2-6 . TRBV4-1 . 14 CASSQEPGANVLTF TGCGCCAGCAGCCAAGAACCTGGGGCCAACGTCCTGACTTTC
TRBJ2-7 . TRBV5-6 . 14 CASSVLGVSLEQYF TGTGCCAGCAGCGTGCTGGGAGTCTCCTTGGAGCAGTACTTC
TRBJ2-1 TRBD2 TRBV7-8 . 17 CASSLMPSLAGGFEQFF TGTGCCAGCAGCTTAATGCCCAGCCTAGCGGGAGGTTTTGAGCAGTTCTTC
TRBJ1-4 . TRBV6-1 . 15 CASSEGKRLGEKLFF TGTGCCAGCAGTGAAGGAAAACGATTAGGTGAAAAACTGTTTTTT
TRBJ2-2 . TRBV6-5 . 12 CASSDGTGELFF TGTGCCAGCAGTGATGGCACCGGGGAGCTGTTTTTT
TRBJ2-5 TRBD2 TRBV28 . 13 CASIPGGQETQYF TGTGCCAGCATCCCGGGGGGGCAAGAGACCCAGTACTTC
TRBJ2-7 TRBD1 TRBV6-5 . 15 CASSYSGTGGYEQYF TGTGCCAGCAGTTACTCCGGGACAGGGGGATACGAGCAGTACTTC
TRBJ2-3 . TRBV2 . 13 CASSETDKYSLYF TGTGCCAGCAGTGAGACCGATAAATACTCGCTTTATTTT
TRBJ2-1 TRBD2 TRBV4-1 . 17 CASSPGLKRGGYNEQFF TGCGCCAGCAGCCCAGGGCTTAAGCGGGGAGGTTACAATGAGCAGTTCTTC
TRBJ1-1 . TRBV6-1 . 13 CAGRSSVGTEAFF TGTGCCGGCAGGTCTTCGGTCGGCACTGAAGCTTTCTTT
TRBJ1-2 . TRBV7-9 . 15 CASSSTATGLGGYTF TGTGCCAGCAGCTCAACCGCCACAGGGTTAGGTGGCTACACCTTC
TRBJ2-7 . TRBV11-2 . 16 CASSLDYGTGSYEQYF TGTGCCAGCAGCTTAGATTACGGGACTGGCTCCTACGAGCAGTACTTC
TRBJ1-2 . TRBV25-1 once 12 CASSARIYGYTF TGTGCCAGCAGTGCCAGAATCTATGGCTACACCTTC
TRBJ2-3 TRBD2 TRBV5-1 . 16 CASSPGLAGVGDTQYF TGCGCCAGCAGCCCCGGACTAGCGGGAGTGGGAGATACGCAGTATTTT
TRBJ1-1 . TRBV9 . 16 CASSQVGTERALGAFF TGTGCCAGCAGCCAAGTGGGGACGGAGAGAGCCCTGGGCGCTTTCTTT
TRBJ2-4 TRBD1 TRBV7-2 . 16 CASSLVGTGPKNIQYF TGTGCCAGCAGCTTAGTAGGGACAGGGCCCAAAAACATTCAGTACTTC
TRBJ2-2 TRBD1 TRBV7-8 . 16 CASSPGEGQGSGELFF TGTGCCAGCAGCCCAGGTGAAGGACAGGGGTCCGGGGAGCTGTTTTTT
TRBJ2-3 . TRBV7-2 . 14 CASSPQGATDTQYF TGTGCCAGCAGCCCGCAGGGCGCCACAGATACGCAGTATTTT
TRBJ2-3 . TRBV27 . 15 CASSLSPPSTDTQYF TGTGCCAGCAGTTTATCGCCCCCGAGCACAGATACGCAGTATTTT
TRBJ2-7 . TRBV5-1 . 14 CASSLGRGSYEQYF TGCGCCAGCAGCTTGGGTCGGGGAAGTTACGAGCAGTACTTC
TRBJ2-3 . TRBV29-1 . 14 CSVASGSVADTQYF TGCAGCGTGGCCTCGGGAAGTGTGGCAGATACGCAGTATTTT
TRBJ2-5 . TRBV15 once 15 CATSTPPLGEETQYF TGTGCCACCAGCACCCCCCCCCTCGGGGAAGAGACCCAGTACTTC
TRBJ2-7 TRBD1 TRBV7-9 . 14 CASSPRHDRAEQYF TGTGCCAGCAGCCCCAGACATGACAGGGCCGAGCAGTACTTC
TRBJ2-7 . TRBV28 . 14 CASSLLGGSNEQYF TGTGCCAGCAGTTTACTAGGCGGGTCCAACGAGCAGTACTTC
TRBJ2-7 . TRBV19 . 16 CASRSIGGANSYEQYF TGTGCCAGTAGATCTATAGGGGGGGCGAATTCGTACGAGCAGTACTTC
TRBJ2-1 TRBD1 TRBV29-1 . 15 CSVGGGLQTYNEQFF TGCAGCGTTGGAGGGGGCCTTCAAACCTACAATGAGCAGTTCTTC
TRBJ2-2 TRBD1 TRBV19 . 14 CASGTGGATGELFF TGTGCCAGTGGGACAGGGGGCGCGACCGGGGAGCTGTTTTTT
TRBJ2-7 TRBD2 TRBV5-1 . 16 CASSLGALAGAVEQYF TGCGCCAGCAGCTTGGGGGCACTAGCGGGAGCCGTCGAGCAGTACTTC
TRBJ2-4 . TRBV7-8 once 14 CASSSGLAKNIQYF TGTGCCAGCAGCTCGGGACTAGCCAAAAACATTCAGTACTTC
TRBJ2-3 TRBD2 TRBV7-2 . 15 CASSSGGSSTDTQYF TGTGCCAGCAGCTCGGGGGGGTCGAGCACAGATACGCAGTATTTT
TRBJ1-5 . TRBV7-2 . 14 CASSPPGGNQPQHF TGTGCCAGCAGCCCACCCGGGGGCAATCAGCCCCAGCATTTT
TRBJ2-7 . TRBV5-1 large 14 CASSLTGAAYEQYF TGCGCCAGCAGCTTGACTGGGGCTGCCTACGAGCAGTACTTC
TRBJ2-5 . TRBV13 . 12 CASLWRGGTQYF TGTGCCAGCTTGTGGAGGGGGGGGACCCAGTACTTC
TRBJ2-4 TRBD2 TRBV4-1 . 18 CASSPGLAGAGAKNIQYF TGCGCCAGCAGCCCCGGACTAGCGGGGGCGGGAGCCAAAAACATTCAGTACTTC
TRBJ2-5 . TRBV29-1 . 14 CSISKNTLGETQYF TGCAGCATATCCAAAAATACCCTGGGAGAGACCCAGTACTTC
TRBJ2-2 . TRBV5-1 . 15 CASSQHTSNTGELFF TGCGCCAGCAGCCAACACACCTCGAACACCGGGGAGCTGTTTTTT
TRBJ2-7 TRBD2 TRBV4-1 . 17 CASSQDRGTSVSYEQYF TGCGCCAGCAGCCAAGATCGAGGGACTAGCGTGTCCTACGAGCAGTACTTC
TRBJ1-2 . TRBV5-5 . 15 CASSLAAGPNYGYTF TGTGCCAGCAGCTTGGCCGCGGGACCGAACTATGGCTACACCTTC
TRBJ1-3 TRBD1 TRBV2 . 16 CASSESGTGAGNTIYF TGTGCCAGCAGTGAATCGGGGACAGGGGCCGGAAACACCATATATTTT
TRBJ1-3 . TRBV10-2 . 17 CASSVISSSHSGNTIYF TGCGCCAGCAGTGTAATCAGCTCATCCCACTCTGGAAACACCATATATTTT
TRBJ1-1 . TRBV20-1 . 11 CSGGSNTEAFF TGCAGCGGAGGGTCGAACACTGAAGCTTTCTTT
TRBJ1-6 . TRBV4-3 once 14 CASSQDPRDSPLHF TGCGCCAGCAGCCAAGACCCCAGGGATTCACCCCTCCACTTT